This passage covers 27 T cell receptor beta chains from one sample sequenced in a study of human T cells and chemical hapten exposure. Time point here: pre-sensitization, week 0. Treatment reported: therapeutic diphenylcyclopropenone sensitization with weekly scalp DPC. TCRdb analysed the RACE reads with MiXCR anew, one entry per CDR3 protein. In the table there are around 260,000 distinct CDR3 sequences, 7.5% to 9% of which are singletons. Material: whole blood, obtained in connection with sensitization to the hapten diphenylcyclopropenone (DPC). The receptor source for this set is a woman in her thirties or forties with alopecia areata. Some clones in this sample may be carry-over from other donors' samples.

Many counts were recorded for this clonotype. The V call is TRBV6-2 or TRBV6-3, the J call TRBJ1-1, with 12 bases that match TRBD1. CDR3 length equals 14 residues. V trimming: 5 bases; J trimming: 8 bases; junction bases outside the gene matches: 6. Germline values: CDR1 MNHEY, CDR2 SVGEGT. Here the CDR3 reads CASSHRDRGLEAFF. The CDR3 coding sequence is TGTGCCAGCAGTCACCGGGACAGGGGGCTGGAAGCTTTCTTT.

There are many counts of this clonotype. This chain links TRBV2 with TRBJ2-1, with D possibly called TRBD1 or TRBD2 (5 bases each). The V end was cut by 6 bases, the J end by 1 base, with 13 bases between. This CDR3 has 15 residues. From germline, CDR1 is SNHLY and CDR2 FYNNEI. The CDR3 DNA sequence: TGTGCCAGCAGACCCCGGGACCGTTCCTACAATGAGCAGTTCTTC. Amino acid sequence: CASRPRDRSYNEQFF. Looking up the rest from reference TRBV2 and TRBJ2-1 gives the full variable domain: EPEVTQTPSHQVTQMGQEVILRCVPISNHLYFYWYRQILGQKVEFLVSFYNNEISEKSEIFDDQFSVERPDGSNFTLKIRSTKLEDSAMYFCASRPRDRSYNEQFFGPGTRLTVL.

This clonotype has more than one count but fewer than ten. The V and J genes are TRBV29-1 and TRBJ1-1; maybe TRBD1 (5 bases). The CDR3 totals 14 residues. The germline V gene encodes CDR1 SQVTM and CDR2 ANQGSEA. Trimming stripped 8 bases from V and 0 bases from J, with 16 bases between. In DNA, the CDR3 is TGCAGCTCGGCCCCGGGACTCATGAACACTGAAGCTTTCTTT. This sequence encodes CSSAPGLMNTEAFF.

The V call is TRBV6-6, the J call TRBJ2-2; D may be TRBD2 (5 bases). Looked up from germline, CDR1 is MNHNY and CDR2 is SVGAGI (reference sequence). This CDR3 comprises 13 residues. Trimming removed 8 bases from V and 0 bases from J, with 7 bases in between. This CDR3 is CASLDSNTGELFF. The CDR3 DNA reads TGTGCCAGCCTGGACTCGAACACCGGGGAGCTGTTTTTT.

This clonotype was detected ten times or more. The genes are TRBV5-1 and TRBJ2-2; possibly TRBD2 for D (6 bases). The V gene lost 6 bases and the J gene lost 6 bases, with 27 bases spanning the gap. The germline gives CDR1 SGHRS, CDR2 YFSETQ. The CDR3 is made up of 18 amino acids. In DNA form, the CDR3 reads TGCGCCAGCAAGCCTCTCCCCGAGGGCCTGGAGGGGTCCGGGGAGCTGTTTTTT. As protein: CASKPLPEGLEGSGELFF.

This clonotype was picked up many times. The V and J genes are TRBV20-1 and TRBJ1-1; the match to TRBD1 covers 11 bases. The CDR3 loop spans 18 amino acids. Germline CDR1 and CDR2: DFQATT and SNEGSKA (reference sequence). V gave up 7 bases and J gave up 3 bases; unmatched junction bases: 19. The CDR3 DNA sequence: TGCAGTGGAAACGGACAGGGGGCGCTTGGAAGACTTTACACTGAAGCTTTCTTT. Its protein is CSGNGQGALGRLYTEAFF.

The chain combines TRBV28 with TRBJ2-7, with TRBD1 identical over 10 bases. The germline V gene encodes CDR1 MDHEN and CDR2 SYDVKM. The V and J ends lost 8 bases and 4 bases, in that order; junction bases with no gene match: 5. The length of the CDR3 is 13 residues. The CDR3 here is CASWGQGPYEQYF. CDR3 nucleotide sequence: TGTGCCAGCTGGGGACAGGGGCCATACGAGCAGTACTTC.

This clonotype was detected many times. The gene calls are TRBV5-1 and TRBJ2-7; TRBD1 matches 12 bases. J lost 5 bases, V lost 0 bases, and 9 bases had no gene match. CDR3 length equals 17 residues. The V gene's germline CDR1 is SGHRS and CDR2 YFSETQ. CDR3 protein: CASSLDPGQGARDEQYF. As DNA, the CDR3 is TGCGCCAGCAGCTTGGATCCGGGACAGGGGGCGCGGGACGAGCAGTACTTC.

The sample holds many counts of this clonotype. The chain employs TRBV4-2 and TRBJ2-1, with D perhaps matching TRBD2 (6 bases). The CDR3 sequence is 16 residues long. V was trimmed by 4 bases and J by 3 bases, leaving 16 bases between them. Germline CDR1 LGHNA, CDR2 YNFKEQ. The CDR3 DNA reads TGTGCCAGCAGCCCCTCCGCGACGGGGGACTACAATGAGCAGTTCTTC. Translation: CASSPSATGDYNEQFF.

The chain has TRBV7-6 and TRBJ2-2; D is unclear. Trimming pared 5 bases from V and 10 bases from J, leaving 20 bases between. This CDR3 comprises 15 residues. Germline-derived CDR1 and CDR2 are SGHVS and FNYEAQ. CDR3 region: CASSPRSSMVEELFF. The CDR3 region has the DNA TGTGCCAGCAGCCCCCGGAGTAGCATGGTGGAGGAGCTGTTTTTT.

The chain joins TRBV7-2 to TRBJ1-4; possible D gene TRBD1, 6 bases. The CDR3 extends over 15 amino acids. Germline CDR1 and CDR2: SGHTA and FQGNSA. The germline V and J ends were trimmed by 1 base and 6 bases, with 12 bases remaining between them. CDR3 DNA: TGTGCCAGCAGCTTAGATAGGGGGGAGTATGAAAAACTGTTTTTT. It is translated as CASSLDRGEYEKLFF.

This clonotype has only a few counts. J is TRBJ1-5 and V is TRBV27, with a weak D call TRBD1 (6 bases). The CDR3 spans 14 residues. V was trimmed by 3 bases and J by 2 bases, leaving 8 bases between them. Looked up from germline, CDR1 is MNHEY and CDR2 is SMNVEV (reference sequence). This CDR3 is CASSFRQGNQPQHF. The CDR3 nucleotides are TGTGCCAGCAGTTTCAGACAGGGCAATCAGCCCCAGCATTTT.

This clonotype was counted only a few times. The rearrangement joins TRBV3-1 to TRBJ1-1; D is undetermined. Germline V gene data show CDR1 as LGHDT and CDR2 as YNNKEL (reference sequence). The CDR3 runs 14 residues. Trimming left V 1 base short and J 1 base short, with 7 bases between. The CDR3 nucleotides are TGTGCCAGCAGCCAAGTAGGCAGGAACACTGAAGCTTTCTTT. Its protein product is CASSQVGRNTEAFF.

The gene calls are TRBV6-2 or TRBV6-3 and TRBJ2-7; 7 bases line up with TRBD2. Germline CDR1 and CDR2: MNHEY and SVGEGT. V lost 0 bases and J lost 9; bases outside the gene matches: 8. CDR3 length: 14 residues. Here the CDR3 reads CASSYSSPSGVQYF. For the CDR3, the DNA is TGTGCCAGCAGTTACTCGTCCCCTAGCGGTGTGCAGTACTTC.

This clonotype occurred a few times. The J gene is TRBJ2-1, the V gene TRBV6-5, with 7 bases matching TRBD1. This CDR3 spans 15 amino acids. The germline CDR1 and CDR2 sequences are MNHEY and SVGAGI. The V and J ends lost 2 bases and 4 bases, in that order; junction bases with no gene match: 5. CDR3 residues: CASSYAAGGYNEQFF. For the CDR3, the DNA is TGTGCCAGCAGTTACGCGGCAGGGGGATACAATGAGCAGTTCTTC.

A few counts support this clonotype. The V call is TRBV7-2, the J call TRBJ2-2; maybe TRBD2 (5 bases). The CDR3 has 13 amino acids. V lost 1 base and J 6 bases, leaving 6 bases between the germline ends. Germline loops: CDR1 SGHTA, CDR2 FQGNSA. Here the CDR3 reads CASSLVGAGELFF. CDR3 nucleotides: TGTGCCAGCAGCTTAGTCGGGGCCGGGGAGCTGTTTTTT.

V and J are TRBV25-1 and TRBJ2-3; TRBD1 matches 8 bases. The CDR3 covers 11 residues. V dropped 11 bases and J dropped 6; count of bases not matched to a gene: 4. Germline loops: CDR1 MGHDK, CDR2 SYGVNS. CDR3 bases: TGTGCCGGGCAGGGGGCGGATACGCAGTATTTT. This translates into CAGQGADTQYF.

This clonotype occurred many times. The V and J genes are TRBV7-8 and TRBJ2-1, with 13 bases that match TRBD2. V lost 3 bases, J lost 9 bases, and 8 bases stayed unmatched. This CDR3 spans 16 amino acids. Germline lookup yields CDR1 SGHVS and CDR2 FQNEAQ. DNA for the CDR3: TGTGCCAGCAGCTTCGGACTAGCGGGAGTTGCCGGTGAGCAGTTCTTC. The encoded protein is CASSFGLAGVAGEQFF.

This clonotype was seen a few times. The CDR3 sequence: CASGLSGANEQYF. The CDR3 DNA is TGTGCTAGTGGTTTGTCTGGGGCGAACGAGCAGTACTTC. The rearrangement joins TRBV12-5 to TRBJ2-7, with a possible D match to TRBD1 (5 bases). The CDR3 sequence is 13 residues long. Per germline, CDR1 LGHNT and CDR2 FRNRAP. Trimming took 2 bases from V and 5 from J, leaving 10 bases between them.

In this sample, this clonotype turned up many times. The J gene is TRBJ2-1, the V gene TRBV12-3 or TRBV12-4; D is ambiguous. There are 14 residues in the CDR3. V was pared by 4 bases and J by 10 bases, with 17 bases between. The CDR3 loop is CASSSSGTFGEQFF. The CDR3 DNA is TGTGCCAGCAGTTCATCAGGAACCTTCGGGGAGCAGTTCTTC.

This clonotype has just a few counts. Compared with germline, one end of the junction differs, possibly owing to a read error. The chain employs TRBV6-5 and TRBJ1-2; 10 bases fit TRBD1. The germline V gene has CDR1 MNHEY and CDR2 SVGAGI. CDR3 length equals 13 residues. This CDR3 is CASSWDRGGGYIF. Written as DNA, the CDR3 is TGTGCCAGCAGCTGGGACAGGGGAGGAGGCTACATCTTC.

In its sample, this clonotype was seen many times. This chain uses TRBV12-3 or TRBV12-4 with TRBJ1-4; 7 positions agree with TRBD1. The CDR3 has 15 amino acids. Trimming at V came to 5 bases and at J to 4 bases, leaving 7 bases not matched to a gene. In DNA, the CDR3 is TGTGCCAGCAGTCCCTATGGGACAGTTAATGAAAAACTGTTTTTT. It translates to CASSPYGTVNEKLFF.

The genes are TRBV15 and TRBJ2-7, with TRBD2 matching 7 bases. The CDR3 is 17 residues long. The germline V gene has CDR1 LNHNV and CDR2 YYDKDF (reference sequence). Trimming cost V 1 base and J 3 bases; bases outside gene matches: 12. The CDR3 region is CATSRGVMSGIHYEQYF. In DNA form, the CDR3 reads TGTGCCACCAGCAGAGGGGTGATGAGCGGGATTCACTACGAGCAGTACTTC.

This clonotype occurred many times. J is TRBJ1-1 and V is TRBV27; D gene uncertain. In germline, CDR1 is MNHEY, CDR2 SMNVEV (reference sequence). This CDR3 has 14 amino acids. The ends were cut back, 6 bases at V and 1 base at J, with 12 bases in the middle. CDR3 protein: CASSPVFRNTEAFF. The CDR3 DNA reads TGTGCCAGCAGCCCAGTCTTTAGGAACACTGAAGCTTTCTTT.

This chain joins TRBV7-8 and TRBJ2-1; 8 bases line up with TRBD1. Looked up from germline, CDR1 is SGHVS and CDR2 is FQNEAQ. The CDR3 is 17 residues long. J gave up 0 bases and V 3 bases, and 7 bases lay outside the gene matches. Here the CDR3 reads CASSFGGQGASYNEQFF. The CDR3 nucleotides are TGTGCCAGCAGCTTCGGAGGCCAGGGGGCCTCCTACAATGAGCAGTTCTTC.

This clonotype turned up a few times. The chain employs TRBV6-2 or TRBV6-3 and TRBJ2-7; D gene uncertain. Germline-derived CDR1 and CDR2 are MNHEY and SVGEGT. V was pared by 5 bases and J by 7 bases, with 15 bases between. CDR3 length: 13 residues. CDR3 DNA: TGTGCCAGCAGTCCCGGGCGCGCAAGGGAGCAGTACTTC. Its protein product is CASSPGRAREQYF.

This clonotype came up many times. A junction boundary mismatches the germline segment, possibly from a read error. The V and J genes are TRBV11-2 and TRBJ2-2; unclear D gene. Germline V CDR1 and CDR2: SGHAT, FQNNGV. This CDR3 contains 13 residues. CDR3 region: CASSLVDTGELFF. In DNA, the CDR3 is TGTGCCAGCAGTTTAGTGGACACCGGGGAGCTGTTTTTT.